These 22 T cell receptor beta chains were all obtained from the same sample, sequenced in a study of early T cells in non-severe SARS-CoV-2 infection. TCRdb analysed the 5' RACE reads with MiXCR anew, one entry per CDR3 protein. The sample holds tens of thousands of distinct CDR3 sequences, more than 7.5% seen once. The sequencing sample was made of whole blood. Receptor source: an adult who was a healthcare worker with PCR-confirmed SARS-CoV-2 infection or an uninfected control (not recorded which).

This clonotype was detected only a few times. This chain uses TRBV27 with TRBJ2-3; 7 bases match TRBD2. V trimming: 10 bases; J trimming: 0 bases; junction bases outside the gene matches: 7. The germline gives CDR1 MNHEY, CDR2 SMNVEV (reference sequence). There are 14 residues in the CDR3. The DNA for the CDR3 is TGTGCCACCGTGAGCGGGACTAGCACAGATACGCAGTATTTT. Amino acid sequence: CATVSGTSTDTQYF.

This clonotype showed up just a few times. The chain has TRBV20-1 and TRBJ2-7; D call uncertain. V shed 5 bases and J shed 0 bases, with 14 bases lying between them. The CDR3 is 14 amino acids. Germline loops: CDR1 DFQATT, CDR2 SNEGSKA (reference sequence). The CDR3 DNA follows: TGCAGTGCTCCTCTTTGGGGATTCTCCTACGAGCAGTACTTC. Amino acids: CSAPLWGFSYEQYF.

The chain combines TRBV29-1 with TRBJ1-1, with TRBD1 as a possible D gene (6 bases). This CDR3 has 11 residues. Germline CDR1 reads SQVTM; CDR2 reads ANQGSEA. V was pared by 8 bases and J by 4 bases, with 11 bases between. CDR3 nucleotides: TGCAGCATCACAGGGCCCACTGAAGCTTTCTTT. It yields the protein CSITGPTEAFF.

This clonotype was observed a handful of times. This chain joins TRBV14 and TRBJ2-1, with unresolved D. The CDR3 runs to 13 residues. Trimming took off 1 base at V and 10 bases at J, with 11 bases between the two ends. Looked up from germline, CDR1 is SGHDN and CDR2 is FVKESK. CDR3 sequence (DNA): TGTGCCAGCAGCCAAGGTTTAGGTGAGGAGCAGTTCTTC. Encoded protein: CASSQGLGEEQFF.

This clonotype was counted ten times or more. The chain is built from TRBV5-1 and TRBJ2-7; perhaps TRBD2 as D (5 bases). In germline, CDR1 is SGHRS, CDR2 YFSETQ. This CDR3 is 13 amino acids long. The germline V and J ends were trimmed by 6 bases and 5 bases, with 15 bases remaining between them. The chain's CDR3 is CASTKNGMNEQYF. The DNA for the CDR3 is TGCGCCAGCACCAAAAACGGGATGAACGAGCAGTACTTC.

This clonotype has only a few counts. The chain recombines TRBV28 with TRBJ2-7; the D is unclear. The germline V gene encodes CDR1 MDHEN and CDR2 SYDVKM. The CDR3 extends over 12 amino acids. Deletions cut 7 bases from V and 1 base from J, with 8 bases between. The DNA for the CDR3 is TGTGCCAGCATAGCCAAATCCTACGAGCAGTACTTC. Translated: CASIAKSYEQYF.

V is TRBV21-1 and J is TRBJ1-5; the table's D call TRBD1 went unverified against the DNA. TRBV21-1 is a documented pseudogene. The CDR3 totals 16 residues. The CDR3: CASSKGSWDSNQPQHF. CDR3 in DNA: TGTGCCAGCAGCAAAGGGTCTTGGGACAGCAATCAGCCCCAGCATTTT.

This chain joins TRBV7-2 and TRBJ2-1, with 9 nucleotides matching TRBD2. The germline V gene encodes CDR1 SGHTA and CDR2 FQGNSA. Trimming removed 5 bases from V and 7 bases from J; junction bases left unmatched: 15. The CDR3 has 17 amino acids. The CDR3 region has the DNA TGTGCCAGCAGCCCCACGACGGGACTAGCAATCCGAAATGAGCAGTTCTTC. Its translation: CASSPTTGLAIRNEQFF. Using reference TRBV7-2 and TRBJ2-1 for the parts outside the CDR3, the full variable domain is GAGVSQSPSNKVTEKGKDVELRCDPISGHTALYWYRQSLGQGLEFLIYFQGNSAPDKSGLPSDRFSAERTGGSVSTLTIQRTQQEDSAVYLCASSPTTGLAIRNEQFFGPGTRLTVL.

In its sample, this clonotype was seen a few times. The chain is built from TRBV10-3 and TRBJ2-7; D perhaps matches TRBD2 (6 bases). The germline V and J ends were trimmed by 6 bases and 3 bases, with 9 bases remaining between them. Germline CDR1 is ENHRY and CDR2 is SYGVKD. The CDR3 consists of 12 residues. Written as DNA, the CDR3 is TGTGCCATCAGCCAGGAGGGCTACGAGCAGTACTTC. Protein sequence: CAISQEGYEQYF.

The V gene is TRBV20-1, the J gene TRBJ1-1, with TRBD1 matching 7 bases. Germline trimming cut 3 bases from V and 0 bases from J; bases unmatched to any gene: 4. This CDR3 spans 14 amino acids. Germline V lookup: CDR1 DFQATT, CDR2 SNEGSKA (reference sequence). CDR3 amino acids: CSASDRVLNTEAFF. In nucleotides, the CDR3 is TGCAGTGCTAGTGACAGGGTGTTGAACACTGAAGCTTTCTTT.

This clonotype has ten or more counts. The chain is built from TRBV7-2 and TRBJ2-3; 9 nucleotides align to TRBD2. Germline loops: CDR1 SGHTA, CDR2 FQGNSA. This CDR3 has 15 residues. J was trimmed by 2 bases and V by 5 bases; bases with no gene match: 5. As DNA, the CDR3 is TGTGCCAGCAGCCCGGGGACTAGCAACACAGATACGCAGTATTTT. Encoded protein: CASSPGTSNTDTQYF.

By share of the sample, this clonotype is medium-sized (0.01 to 0.1%). The CDR3 loop is CASRPGTLFTDTQYF. The CDR3 DNA sequence: TGTGCCAGCAGACCCGGGACACTATTCACAGATACGCAGTATTTT. V is TRBV27 and J is TRBJ2-3; a possible D gene is TRBD1 (6 bases). Germline assignment: CDR1 MNHEY and CDR2 SMNVEV (reference sequence). This CDR3 comprises 15 residues. The germline V and J ends were trimmed by 6 bases and 2 bases, with 15 bases remaining between them.

In nucleotides, the CDR3 is TGTGCCAGCAGCTTAGGACTAGCGGGCCACAATGAGCAGTTCTTC. As protein: CASSLGLAGHNEQFF. The chain carries TRBV7-9 and TRBJ2-1, with 10 bases matching TRBD2. CDR3 length: 15 residues. Germline-derived CDR1 and CDR2 are SEHNR and FQNEAQ (reference sequence). J was trimmed by 5 bases and V by 1 base; bases with no gene match: 2.

V gene TRBV5-4 combines with J gene TRBJ1-2; D unclear. The V end was cut by 0 bases, the J end by 4 bases, with 10 bases between. CDR1 and CDR2 from the germline V gene are SGHNT and YYREEE (reference sequence). CDR3 size: 14 residues. The DNA of the CDR3 is TGTGCCAGCAGCTTGGCCGTCCAGGCCTATGGCTACACCTTC. Its protein product is CASSLAVQAYGYTF.

This clonotype appeared a few times. The chain recombines TRBV19 with TRBJ2-2; D is possibly TRBD2 (6 bases). The V and J ends lost 6 bases and 0 bases respectively, with 14 bases between them. This CDR3 contains 16 residues. Looked up from germline, CDR1 is LNHDA and CDR2 is SQIVND (reference sequence). CDR3 sequence: CASRGVPGANTGELFF. CDR3 coding DNA: TGTGCCAGTAGAGGGGTTCCGGGAGCGAACACCGGGGAGCTGTTTTTT.

The sample holds a few counts of this clonotype. The V call is TRBV29-1, the J call TRBJ2-2, with 10 nucleotides matching TRBD2. Trimming at V came to 8 bases and at J to 2 bases, leaving 14 bases not matched to a gene. CDR1 is SQVTM, CDR2 ANQGSEA, per germline. The CDR3 spans 17 residues. The CDR3 DNA sequence: TGCAGCTTTAGGGCTAGCGGGAGAGGGGGAAACACCGGGGAGCTGTTTTTT. This gives the protein CSFRASGRGGNTGELFF.

The table lists this clonotype with a few counts. The chain has TRBV9 and TRBJ2-5, with D perhaps TRBD2 (5 bases). Germline CDR1 SGDLS, CDR2 YYNGEE. Trimming removed 2 bases from V and 4 bases from J, with 9 bases in between. This CDR3 region has 13 residues. The CDR3 loop is CASSVRATETQYF. CDR3 nucleotide sequence: TGTGCCAGCAGCGTGAGGGCCACAGAGACCCAGTACTTC.

This clonotype was observed a few times. This sequence joins TRBV6-5 and TRBJ2-7; unclear D gene. The V gene's germline CDR1 is MNHEY and CDR2 SVGAGI. The CDR3 totals 14 residues. V lost 5 bases and J 2 bases, leaving 13 bases between the germline ends. The CDR3 DNA sequence: TGTGCCAGCAGTCCTCAAGACCGAACCTACGAGCAGTACTTC. Its translation: CASSPQDRTYEQYF.

This clonotype was observed many times. The gene calls are TRBV30 and TRBJ2-1, with a weak D call TRBD1 (7 bases). The CDR3 totals 14 residues. Between the trimmed V and J ends, which lost 2 bases and 8 bases, there was a span of 16 bases. Germline assignment: CDR1 GTSNPN and CDR2 SVGIG (reference sequence). The DNA of the CDR3 is TGTGCCTGGAGTCTTGGCAGGGGGGCCGATGAGCAGTTCTTC. Translating it yields CAWSLGRGADEQFF.

This clonotype was counted ten times or more. The V and J genes are TRBV5-1 and TRBJ2-6; D unclear. V lost 5 bases, J lost 1 base, and 7 bases lay in between. CDR1 is SGHRS, CDR2 YFSETQ, per germline. The CDR3 has 14 amino acids. CDR3 nucleotides: TGCGCCAGCAGACCACAGTCTGGGGCCAACGTCCTGACTTTC. Translated: CASRPQSGANVLTF.

For this clonotype: An end of the junction does not agree with germline; a read error may underlie this. The chain uses TRBV2 and TRBJ2-7; 8 bases are shared with TRBD2. Germline lookup yields CDR1 SNHLY and CDR2 FYNNEI. CDR3 length equals 15 residues. As DNA, the CDR3 is TGTGCCAGCACCCCAACTAGCGGCCGCTCCTACGAGCAGAACTTC. Its protein is CASTPTSGRSYEQNF.

This clonotype was found many times. The genes are TRBV14 and TRBJ2-7; 8 nucleotides align to TRBD2. V shed 2 bases, J shed 2 bases, and the junction held 5 bases outside the gene matches. The germline gives CDR1 SGHDN, CDR2 FVKESK. There are 15 residues in the CDR3. CDR3 DNA sequence: TGTGCCAGCAGCCAATATGGCGGGAGGCCCTACGAGCAGTACTTC. This gives the protein CASSQYGGRPYEQYF.